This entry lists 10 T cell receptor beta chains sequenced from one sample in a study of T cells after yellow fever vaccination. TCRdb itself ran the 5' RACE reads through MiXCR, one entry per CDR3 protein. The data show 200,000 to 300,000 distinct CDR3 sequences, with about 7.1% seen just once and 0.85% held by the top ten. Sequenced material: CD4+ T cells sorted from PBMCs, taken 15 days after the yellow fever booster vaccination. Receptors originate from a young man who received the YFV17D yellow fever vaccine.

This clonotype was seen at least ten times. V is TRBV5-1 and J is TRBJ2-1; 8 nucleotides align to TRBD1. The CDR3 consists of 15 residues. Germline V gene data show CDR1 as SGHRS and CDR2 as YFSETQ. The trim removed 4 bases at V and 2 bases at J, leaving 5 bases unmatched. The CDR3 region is CASSVDRGPYNEQFF. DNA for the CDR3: TGCGCCAGCAGCGTAGACAGGGGTCCCTACAATGAGCAGTTCTTC.

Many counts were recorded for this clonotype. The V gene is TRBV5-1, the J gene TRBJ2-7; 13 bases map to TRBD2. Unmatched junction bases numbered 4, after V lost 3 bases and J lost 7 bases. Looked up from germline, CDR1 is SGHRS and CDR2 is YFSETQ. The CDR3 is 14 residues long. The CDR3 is CASSSEGLAGEQYF. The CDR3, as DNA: TGCGCCAGCAGCTCAGAGGGACTAGCGGGAGAGCAGTACTTC.

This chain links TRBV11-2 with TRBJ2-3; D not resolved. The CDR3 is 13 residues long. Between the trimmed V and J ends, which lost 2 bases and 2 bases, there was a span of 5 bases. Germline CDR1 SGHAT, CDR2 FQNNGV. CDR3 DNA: TGTGCCAGCAGCTTACCACCCACAGATACGCAGTATTTT. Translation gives CASSLPPTDTQYF.

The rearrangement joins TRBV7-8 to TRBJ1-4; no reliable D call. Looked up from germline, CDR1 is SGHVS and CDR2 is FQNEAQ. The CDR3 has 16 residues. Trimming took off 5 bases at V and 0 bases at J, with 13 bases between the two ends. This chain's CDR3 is CASSPLSGATNEKLFF. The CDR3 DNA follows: TGTGCCAGCAGCCCACTAAGTGGTGCAACTAATGAAAAACTGTTTTTT.

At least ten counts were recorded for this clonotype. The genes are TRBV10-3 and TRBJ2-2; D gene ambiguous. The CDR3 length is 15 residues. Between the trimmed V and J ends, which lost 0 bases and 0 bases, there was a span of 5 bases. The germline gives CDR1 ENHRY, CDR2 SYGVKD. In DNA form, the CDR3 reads TGTGCCATCAGTGAGTCGACACCGAACACCGGGGAGCTGTTTTTT. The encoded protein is CAISESTPNTGELFF.

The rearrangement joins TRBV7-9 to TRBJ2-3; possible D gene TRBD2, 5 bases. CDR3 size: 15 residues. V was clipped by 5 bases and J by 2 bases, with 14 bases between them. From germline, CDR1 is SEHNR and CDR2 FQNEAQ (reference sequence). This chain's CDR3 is CASSPPSRDTDTQYF. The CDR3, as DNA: TGTGCCAGCAGCCCCCCATCCCGGGACACAGATACGCAGTATTTT.

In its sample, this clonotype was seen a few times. CDR3 region: CASSSRDRPNQPQHF. The CDR3, as DNA: TGTGCCAGCAGCTCCCGGGACAGACCCAATCAGCCCCAGCATTTT. The rearrangement links TRBV5-5 to TRBJ1-5, with 7 bases aligning to TRBD1. From germline, CDR1 is SGHKS and CDR2 YYEKEE (reference sequence). The CDR3 totals 15 residues. V trimming: 3 bases; J trimming: 3 bases; junction bases outside the gene matches: 6.

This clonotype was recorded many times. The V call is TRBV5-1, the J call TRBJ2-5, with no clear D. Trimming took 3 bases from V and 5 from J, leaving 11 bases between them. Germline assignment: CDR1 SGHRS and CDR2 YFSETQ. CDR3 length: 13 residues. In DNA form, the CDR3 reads TGCGCCAGCAGCTACCAGGCCGGGGAGACCCAGTACTTC. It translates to CASSYQAGETQYF.

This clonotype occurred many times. CDR3 nucleotides: TGTGCCAGCAGTTACGGACTAGCGGTGACCGGGGAGCTGTTTTTT. It encodes CASSYGLAVTGELFF. The J gene is TRBJ2-2, the V gene TRBV6-5, with 10 bases matching TRBD2. Germline V gene lookup returns CDR1 MNHEY and CDR2 SVGAGI. The J segment lost 5 bases and the V segment lost 2 bases, leaving 2 bases of the junction unmatched. This CDR3 comprises 15 residues.

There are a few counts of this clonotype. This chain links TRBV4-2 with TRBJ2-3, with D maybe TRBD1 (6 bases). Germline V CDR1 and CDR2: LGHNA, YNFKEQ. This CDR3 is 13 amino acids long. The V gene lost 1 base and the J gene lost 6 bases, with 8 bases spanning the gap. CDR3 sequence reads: CASSQGRGDTQYF. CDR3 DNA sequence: TGTGCCAGCAGCCAAGGAAGGGGGGATACGCAGTATTTT.